These T cell receptor beta chains were read from a single sample in a study of blood T cell repertoires in COVID-19. The data were produced by immunoSEQ multiplex PCR, yet TCRdb's version contains in-frame clones alone and is incomplete. The sample lists around 300,000 clones, roughly 86% occurring once. The sample comprised PBMCs or T cells enriched from blood (not recorded which). The source is a woman in her sixties who had recovered from COVID-19. Both conserved end residues are part of each CDR3. The D gene is left open where the match is weak.

J gene	D gene	V gene	CDR3 protein	CDR3 DNA
TRBJ2-1	TRBD2	TRBV9	CASSVGGGVYNEQFF	TGTGCCAGCAGCGTAGGCGGGGGAGTTTACAATGAGCAGTTCTTC
TRBJ2-7	TRBD1	TRBV9	CASSSGGQFYEQYF	TGTGCCAGCAGCTCTGGGGGACAGTTCTACGAGCAGTACTTC
TRBJ1-1	NA	TRBV9	CASSVGLTGSNTEAFF	TGTGCCAGCAGCGTAGGCCTTACCGGGTCTAACACTGAAGCTTTCTTT
TRBJ1-5	NA	TRBV7-9	CASSGGQPFNQPQHF	TGTGCCAGCAGCGGAGGACAGCCTTTCAATCAGCCCCAGCATTTT
TRBJ2-5	TRBD2	TRBV9	CASSEAGSTAQYF	TGTGCCAGCAGCGAAGCGGGGTCAACGGCCCAGTACTTC
TRBJ1-4	NA	TRBV5-1	CASSLGGQNEKLFF	TGCGCCAGCAGCTTGGGGGGCCAGAATGAAAAACTGTTTTTT
TRBJ1-2	NA	TRBV7-3	CASSPYPGGSGDGYTF	TGTGCCAGCAGCCCCTACCCAGGAGGGTCGGGTGATGGCTACACCTTC
TRBJ2-5	NA	TRBV27	CASSFRVGETQYF	TGTGCCAGCAGTTTTCGGGTGGGAGAGACCCAGTACTTC
TRBJ1-2	TRBD1	TRBV28	CASSFWGQALYGYTF	TGTGCCAGCAGTTTTTGGGGACAGGCCCTCTATGGCTACACCTTC
TRBJ1-2	NA	TRBV5-1	CASSLAPGQSYGYTF	TGCGCCAGCAGCTTGGCCCCAGGGCAGTCTTATGGCTACACCTTC
TRBJ2-7	NA	TRBV5-1	CASTNGGFEQYF	TGCGCCAGCACCAACGGGGGTTTTGAGCAGTACTTC
TRBJ2-5	NA	TRBV5-1	CASSSVGRGETQYF	TGCGCCAGCAGCTCGGTCGGTCGCGGGGAGACCCAGTACTTC
TRBJ2-5	NA	TRBV10-3	CAISRTTPGGETQYF	TGTGCCATCAGTCGGACAACCCCCGGGGGAGAGACCCAGTACTTC
TRBJ1-2	NA	TRBV5-5	CASSLQPTENYGYTF	TGTGCCAGCAGCCTGCAACCGACGGAGAACTATGGCTACACCTTC
TRBJ1-2	NA	TRBV15	CATSRDRADGYTF	TGTGCCACCAGCAGAGACAGGGCAGATGGCTACACCTTC
TRBJ1-6	NA	TRBV2	CASSELVSSYNSPLHF	TGTGCCAGCTCGGAGTTGGTGAGCTCCTATAATTCACCCCTCCACTTT
TRBJ2-3	TRBD2	TRBV6-5	CASMMLAGVEDTQYF	TGTGCCAGCATGATGCTAGCGGGGGTGGAAGATACGCAGTATTTT